This entry lists 9 T cell receptor beta chains sequenced from one sample in a study of blood T cell repertoires in COVID-19 (dated by TCRdb to about 2020). Library construction relied on the immunoSEQ multiplex PCR assay. TCRdb carries this immuneACCESS record with in-frame sequences only. Its versions omit some clonotypes, under half of them owing to an unresolved V gene in the studies checked, with the rest unexplained. The sample table contains fewer than 250,000 clones; only one count was recorded for around 83% of them. The ten most abundant clones make up around 23% of the sample. Material for sequencing was PBMCs or T cells enriched from blood (not recorded which). These receptors were taken from a woman in her forties in a cohort exposed to, infected with or recovered from COVID-19 (not recorded which).

The chain combines TRBV11-3 with TRBJ2-3, with TRBD2 matching over 13 bases. The V gene end was trimmed by 4 bases and the J gene end by 4 bases; junction bases not matched to a gene: 14. Germline CDR1 and CDR2: SGHNT and YENEEA. The CDR3 is 19 residues long. The CDR3 DNA sequence: TGTGCCAGCAGCTCGCCCGGGACTAGCGGGAATCTCGGGGCAGATACGCAGTATTTT. It codes for CASSSPGTSGNLGADTQYF. The full variable domain, with the rest looked up from reference TRBV11-3 and TRBJ2-3, is EAGVVQSPRYKIIEKKQPVAFWCNPISGHNTLYWYLQNLGQGPELLIRYENEEAVDDSQLPKDRFSAERLKGVDSTLKIQPAELGDSAVYLCASSSPGTSGNLGADTQYFGPGTRLTVL.

The chain combines TRBV13 with TRBJ2-1; the match to TRBD1 covers 9 bases. Germline loops: CDR1 PRHDT, CDR2 FYEKMQ (reference sequence). J gave up 9 bases and V 5 bases, and 11 bases lay outside the gene matches. This CDR3 region has 15 residues. CDR3 amino acids: CASSARDRVSSEQFF. The DNA for the CDR3 is TGTGCCAGCAGCGCCCGGGACAGGGTATCGAGTGAGCAGTTCTTC.

V usage is TRBV10-3 and J usage is TRBJ2-7; TRBD2 matches at 8 bases. The CDR3 has 13 amino acids. The V gene's germline CDR1 is ENHRY and CDR2 SYGVKD. After removal of 8 bases from V and 4 bases from J, the junction contained 7 bases not matched to a gene. The CDR3 spells CAISPGGPYEQYF. The DNA of the CDR3 is TGTGCCATCTCTCCGGGGGGGCCTTACGAGCAGTACTTC.

This sequence joins TRBV6-1 and TRBJ2-7, with 10 bases fitting TRBD1. The CDR3 is 15 amino acids. Germline V gene data show CDR1 as MNHNS and CDR2 as SASEGT. The trim removed 3 bases at V and 3 bases at J, leaving 5 bases unmatched. CDR3 in DNA: TGTGCCAGCAGTGATCCGGGACAGGGGATCTACGAGCAGTACTTC. Its translation is CASSDPGQGIYEQYF.

V usage is TRBV5-4 and J usage is TRBJ2-7; 7 nucleotides line up with TRBD2. This CDR3 contains 16 residues. Trimming removed 1 base from V and 0 bases from J; junction bases left unmatched: 7. Germline V gene sequence: CDR1 SGHNT, CDR2 YYREEE (reference sequence). Here the CDR3 reads CASSLRGDGPSYEQYF. The DNA for the CDR3 is TGTGCCAGCAGCTTGCGGGGGGACGGACCCTCCTACGAGCAGTACTTC.

This chain uses TRBV29-1 with TRBJ2-1, with 16 positions matching TRBD2. The germline V gene has CDR1 SQVTM and CDR2 ANQGSEA. The CDR3 has 18 residues. V shed 4 bases, J shed 10 bases, and the junction held 16 bases outside the gene matches. CDR3 region: CSVGPGTSGRASLGEQFF. The CDR3 bases are TGCAGCGTTGGTCCCGGGACTAGCGGGAGGGCCTCGCTCGGCGAGCAGTTCTTC.

The rearrangement links TRBV7-8 to TRBJ2-5; 13 nucleotides align to TRBD2. CDR3 length: 14 residues. With V trimmed by 10 bases and J by 2 bases, 4 bases remained unmatched. Germline V lookup: CDR1 SGHVS, CDR2 FQNEAQ. CDR3 in DNA: TGTGCCATCGGGACTAGCGGGGCACAAGAGACCCAGTACTTC. This sequence encodes CAIGTSGAQETQYF.

The genes are TRBV7-8 and TRBJ2-2; the match to TRBD2 covers 10 bases. Germline assignment: CDR1 SGHVS and CDR2 FQNEAQ. The CDR3 has 19 amino acids. Unmatched junction bases numbered 10, after V lost 3 bases and J lost 0 bases. The CDR3 DNA follows: TGTGCCAGCAGCTTCAGACTAGCGGGCGCTCACGCGAACACCGGGGAGCTGTTTTTT. It encodes CASSFRLAGAHANTGELFF.

The chain joins TRBV24-1 to TRBJ1-2; D is uncertain. From germline, CDR1 is KGHDR and CDR2 SFDVKD. The CDR3 loop spans 13 amino acids. V lost 7 bases, J lost 1 base, and 9 bases lay in between. This chain's CDR3 is CATRAAGNYGYTF. For the CDR3, the DNA is TGTGCCACCAGGGCGGCGGGTAACTATGGCTACACCTTC.